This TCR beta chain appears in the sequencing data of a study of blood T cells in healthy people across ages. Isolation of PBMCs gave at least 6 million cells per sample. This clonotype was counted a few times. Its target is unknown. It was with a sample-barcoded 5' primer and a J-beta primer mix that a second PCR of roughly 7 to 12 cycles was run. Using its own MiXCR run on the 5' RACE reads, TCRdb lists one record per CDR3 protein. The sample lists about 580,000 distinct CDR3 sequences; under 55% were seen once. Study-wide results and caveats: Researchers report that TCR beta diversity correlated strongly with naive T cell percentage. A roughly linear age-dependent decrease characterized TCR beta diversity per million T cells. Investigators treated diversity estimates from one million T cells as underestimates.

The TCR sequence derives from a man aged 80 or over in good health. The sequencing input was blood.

The CDR3 region is CASSSLGQAASSGANVLTF. The CDR3 nucleotides read TGTGCCAGCAGTTCCCTCGGACAGGCCGCCAGCTCTGGGGCCAACGTCCTGACTTTC. The V and J genes are TRBV6-5 and TRBJ2-6; 7 bases align to TRBD1. CDR3 size: 19 residues. V dropped 4 bases and J dropped 0; count of bases not matched to a gene: 12. Germline loops: CDR1 MNHEY, CDR2 SVGAGI.